Each of the 8 T cell receptor beta chains below was sequenced from the same sample in a study of vaccination effects on CD4 cells after COVID-19. TCRdb keeps only in-frame clones here, not all; method: immunoSEQ multiplex PCR. Among under 40,000 clones listed, roughly 65% were seen once. No antigens are known for them. Culture lasted about ten days before CD4+ T cell isolation. The sequencing used CD4+ T cells from PBMCs cultured without peptide, collected before COVID-19 vaccination. These TCRs come from a human donor who received a COVID-19 vaccine.

With respect to this clone: Lacking the conserved final phenylalanine or tryptophan, this CDR3 likely reflects a read error. Because the CDR3's place on the DNA is in doubt, the DNA is left out and the CDR3 is given as listed by TCRdb. The chain recombines TRBV10-2 with TRBJ1-4; the D segment call TRBD1 is taken from the table without a DNA check. In germline, CDR1 is WSHSY, CDR2 SAAADI. 10 amino acids form the CDR3, both terminal residues included. The CDR3 region is CASAGQGSPG.

The CDR3 bases are TGTGCCAGCAGCCAAGGGGCCTCGGGGCATAGATCCTACGAGCAGTACTTC. This translates into CASSQGASGHRSYEQYF. This chain joins TRBV3-1 (or the pseudogene TRBV3-2) and TRBJ2-7; D may match TRBD1 or TRBD2 (5 bases each). Per germline, CDR1 LGHDT and CDR2 YNNKEL (reference sequence). Trimming removed 1 base from V and 1 base from J, with 17 bases in between. The CDR3 runs 17 residues.

The chain recombines TRBV3-1 (or the pseudogene TRBV3-2) with TRBJ2-7, with a weak D call TRBD1 (6 bases). From germline, CDR1 is LGHDT and CDR2 YNNKEL (reference sequence). Deletions cut 2 bases from V and 6 bases from J, with 11 bases between. There are 13 residues in the CDR3. Here the CDR3 DNA reads TGTGCCAGCAGCCAACGACAGGTCAGCGAGCAGTACTTC. This encodes CASSQRQVSEQYF.

The rearrangement joins TRBV30 to TRBJ2-1; D gene unclear. Germline values: CDR1 GTSNPN, CDR2 SVGIG (reference sequence). Trimming pared 1 base from V and 0 bases from J, leaving 10 bases between. This CDR3 comprises 15 residues. The chain's CDR3 is CAWSGAVSSYNEQFF. The CDR3 DNA reads as TGTGCCTGGAGTGGGGCGGTGAGCTCCTACAATGAGCAGTTCTTC.

CDR3: CASSSGRARDEQFF. CDR3 DNA sequence: TGCGCCAGCAGTAGCGGGAGGGCCAGGGATGAGCAGTTCTTC. The genes are TRBV10-1 and TRBJ2-1; TRBD2 aligns across 10 bases. Looked up from germline, CDR1 is WNHNN and CDR2 is SYGVQD (reference sequence). The CDR3 runs 14 residues. J was trimmed by 8 bases and V by 5 bases; bases with no gene match: 6.

The chain employs TRBV5-6 and TRBJ2-7; D is uncertain. CDR3 length: 14 amino acids. Trimming took 0 bases from V and 6 from J, leaving 13 bases between them. The germline gives CDR1 SGHDT, CDR2 YYEEEE. The CDR3 loop is CASSLEMGSFEQYF. The DNA for the CDR3 is TGTGCCAGCAGCTTGGAGATGGGTTCGTTCGAGCAGTACTTC.

The chain uses TRBV9 and TRBJ2-3, with D uncertain. V shed 3 bases and J shed 2 bases, with 4 bases lying between them. Germline V gene lookup returns CDR1 SGDLS and CDR2 YYNGEE. The CDR3 has 12 residues. Here the CDR3 reads CASSGVTDTQYF. CDR3 coding DNA: TGTGCCAGCAGCGGGGTCACAGATACGCAGTATTTT.

The J gene is TRBJ1-1, the V gene TRBV4-1; TRBD1 matches 9 bases. Trimming took 4 bases from V and 11 from J; bases not matched to a gene: 17. The germline V gene has CDR1 MGHRA and CDR2 YSYEKL. The CDR3 length is 16 residues. CDR3 in amino acids: CASSPESDRTGVYAFF. In DNA, the CDR3 is TGCGCCAGCAGCCCCGAATCTGATCGGACAGGGGTATATGCTTTCTTT.